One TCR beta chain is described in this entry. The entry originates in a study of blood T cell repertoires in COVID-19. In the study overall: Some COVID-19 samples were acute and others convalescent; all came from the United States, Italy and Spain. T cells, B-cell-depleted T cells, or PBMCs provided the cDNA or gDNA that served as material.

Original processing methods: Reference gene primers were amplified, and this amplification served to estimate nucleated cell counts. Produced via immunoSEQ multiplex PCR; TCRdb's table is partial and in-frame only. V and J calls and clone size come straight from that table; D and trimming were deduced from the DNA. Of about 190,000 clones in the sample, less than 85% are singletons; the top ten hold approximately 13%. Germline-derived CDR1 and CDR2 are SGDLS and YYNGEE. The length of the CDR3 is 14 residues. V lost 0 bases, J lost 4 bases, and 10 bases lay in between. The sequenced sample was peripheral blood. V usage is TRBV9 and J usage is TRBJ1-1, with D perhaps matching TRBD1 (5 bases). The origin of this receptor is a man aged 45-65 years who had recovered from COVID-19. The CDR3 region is CASSVGQGFTEAFF. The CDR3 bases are TGTGCCAGCAGCGTAGGTCAGGGATTCACTGAAGCTTTCTTT. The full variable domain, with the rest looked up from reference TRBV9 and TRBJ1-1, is DSGVTQTPKHLITATGQRVTLRCSPRSGDLSVYWYQQSLDQGLQFLIQYYNGEERAKGNILERFSAQQFPDLHSELNLSSLELGDSALYFCASSVGQGFTEAFFGQGTRLTVV.